This passage covers 16 T cell receptor beta chains from one sample sequenced in a study of lymphopenia after photon versus proton radiotherapy. Using immunoSEQ multiplex PCR, the repertoire was profiled, and TCRdb retains in-frame clones only, with some absent. The sample holds fewer than 25,000 clones, about four fifths seen once. Sequencing was performed on peripheral blood, taken from a patient treated with photon-based radiotherapy. The receptors stem from a man in his forties or fifties with gastric cancer.

This chain uses TRBV6-5 with TRBJ1-1, with 7 bases lining up with TRBD1. V dropped 7 bases and J dropped 1; count of bases not matched to a gene: 3. CDR1 is MNHEY, CDR2 SVGAGI, per germline. The CDR3 runs to 13 residues. In DNA form, the CDR3 reads TGTGCCAGCAACCGACAGGGGAACACTGAAGCTTTCTTT. Translation gives CASNRQGNTEAFF.

This chain links TRBV10-3 with TRBJ1-2; unclear D gene. Trimming left V 3 bases short and J 7 bases short, with 9 bases between. There are 12 residues in the CDR3. The germline gives CDR1 ENHRY, CDR2 SYGVKD. CDR3 coding DNA: TGTGCCATCAGTGACCCCCAATTTGGCTACACCTTC. Protein product: CAISDPQFGYTF.

The sample holds a few counts of this clone. The chain combines TRBV5-1 with TRBJ1-5; TRBD1 agrees at 9 bases. J was trimmed by 5 bases and V by 3 bases; bases with no gene match: 0. The germline CDR1 and CDR2 sequences are SGHRS and YFSETQ. This CDR3 contains 13 residues. In DNA, the CDR3 is TGCGCCAGCAGCTGGGACAGGGATCAGCCCCAGCATTTT. Translation: CASSWDRDQPQHF.

CDR3 bases: TGTGCCAGCAGCCAAGAGCGGAACAGAGTAGGTTCACCCCTCCACTTT. Translation gives CASSQERNRVGSPLHF. The chain is built from TRBV4-2 and TRBJ1-6, with D unclear. The germline V and J ends were trimmed by 0 bases and 9 bases, with 15 bases remaining between them. The length of the CDR3 is 16 residues. In germline, CDR1 is LGHNA, CDR2 YNFKEQ.

The chain couples TRBV5-6 to TRBJ2-7, with D maybe TRBD1 (5 bases). V lost 4 bases to trimming and J lost 6 bases, with 20 bases between them. The germline V gene has CDR1 SGHDT and CDR2 YYEEEE. This CDR3 has 15 residues. Here the CDR3 DNA reads TGTGCCAGCAGCCCCGCGAAGGCAGGGAATTTCGAGCAGTACTTC. Translating it yields CASSPAKAGNFEQYF.

The gene calls are TRBV29-1 and TRBJ2-3; TRBD2 matches at 10 bases. After removal of 2 bases from V and 2 bases from J, the junction contained 7 bases not matched to a gene. CDR3 length equals 16 residues. Germline loops: CDR1 SQVTM, CDR2 ANQGSEA. CDR3 loop: CSVESSGGVITDTQYF. The CDR3 DNA is TGCAGCGTTGAATCTAGCGGGGGCGTAATCACAGATACGCAGTATTTT.

The genes are TRBV2 and TRBJ1-1, with D tentatively TRBD1 (5 bases). The CDR3 runs to 15 residues. Germline CDR1 SNHLY, CDR2 FYNNEI. V was cut by 6 bases and J by 1 base, with 15 bases left in between. The DNA for the CDR3 is TGTGCCAGCAGGGCCCCGGGACTCCGGAACACTGAAGCTTTCTTT. This translates into CASRAPGLRNTEAFF.

This chain uses TRBV6-5 with TRBJ1-2; 7 bases are a match to TRBD1. From germline, CDR1 is MNHEY and CDR2 SVGAGI. This CDR3 region has 15 residues. V lost 6 bases to trimming and J lost 4 bases; unmatched junction nucleotides: 11. The CDR3 bases are TGTGCCAGCAGCCTCACCCTCGACAGGGCCTATGGCTACACCTTC. Encoded protein: CASSLTLDRAYGYTF.

This clone was seen only once. This chain connects TRBV4-3 to TRBJ1-1; D is unresolved. Germline lookup yields CDR1 LGHNA and CDR2 YSLEER. The CDR3 sequence is 14 residues long. The V and J ends lost 1 base and 1 base respectively, with 7 bases between them. CDR3 loop: CASSQGGPNTEAFF. The CDR3 DNA reads as TGCGCCAGCAGCCAAGGCGGGCCGAACACTGAAGCTTTCTTT.

The chain employs TRBV5-1 and TRBJ1-1, with a tentative D call TRBD1 (6 bases). The germline gives CDR1 SGHRS, CDR2 YFSETQ. V gave up 0 bases and J gave up 10 bases, with 16 bases separating them. The CDR3 loop spans 14 amino acids. CDR3 in DNA: TGCGCCAGCAGCTTGGCTCCGGGGGGCAACGGAGCTTTCTTT. Translation: CASSLAPGGNGAFF. The complete variable domain, with remaining parts taken from reference TRBV5-1 and TRBJ1-1, reads KAGVTQTPRYLIKTRGQQVTLSCSPISGHRSVSWYQQTPGQGLQFLFEYFSETQRNKGNFPGRFSGRQFSNSRSEMNVSTLELGDSALYLCASSLAPGGNGAFFGQGTRLTVV.

This sequence joins TRBV4-1 and TRBJ1-2; D is ambiguous. The germline V gene encodes CDR1 MGHRA and CDR2 YSYEKL. Trimming took 2 bases from V and 4 from J, leaving 14 bases between them. The CDR3 is made up of 15 amino acids. The CDR3 sequence: CASSQSLEGGYGYTF. The CDR3 DNA follows: TGCGCCAGCAGCCAAAGCCTCGAGGGAGGCTATGGCTACACCTTC.

This chain links TRBV5-1 with TRBJ2-3; TRBD2 matches at 7 bases. Germline V lookup: CDR1 SGHRS, CDR2 YFSETQ. The trim removed 0 bases at V and 3 bases at J, leaving 4 bases unmatched. The CDR3 length is 15 residues. This chain's CDR3 is CASSLEGGRTDTQYF. As DNA, the CDR3 is TGCGCCAGCAGCTTGGAGGGAGGGAGGACAGATACGCAGTATTTT.

In nucleotides, the CDR3 is TGTGCCAGCAGCGTAGAACGGATCTCCAACGGGGAGCTGTTTTTT. Its translation: CASSVERISNGELFF. The chain joins TRBV9 to TRBJ2-2; D ambiguous. V was pared by 0 bases and J by 7 bases, with 13 bases between. CDR1 is SGDLS and CDR2 is YYNGEE in the germline V gene. The CDR3 extends over 15 amino acids.

The CDR3 here is CASRDTLGANEKLFF. For the CDR3, the DNA is TGTGCCAGCCGGGACACCCTCGGCGCCAATGAAAAACTGTTTTTT. The rearrangement links TRBV19 to TRBJ1-4; D is perhaps TRBD1 (6 bases). Germline V gives CDR1 LNHDA, CDR2 SQIVND (reference sequence). V dropped 9 bases and J dropped 5 bases, with 19 bases sitting between them. This CDR3 contains 15 residues.

The chain uses TRBV15 and TRBJ2-6; the match to TRBD1 covers 9 bases. The CDR3 totals 18 residues. Germline CDR1 reads LNHNV; CDR2 reads YYDKDF (reference sequence). Germline trimming cut 3 bases from V and 0 bases from J; bases unmatched to any gene: 6. Written as DNA, the CDR3 is TGTGCCACCAGCAGCCACAGGGGGCCTAACTCTGGGGCCAACGTCCTGACTTTC. Its translation is CATSSHRGPNSGANVLTF.

The rearrangement links TRBV4-2 to TRBJ1-2, with D possibly TRBD1 on 5 matching bases. The CDR3 extends over 13 amino acids. Trimming removed 5 bases from V and 7 bases from J, with 14 bases in between. CDR1 is LGHNA, CDR2 YNFKEQ, per germline. The CDR3 is CASSLTLGAGYTF. The CDR3 nucleotides are TGTGCCAGCAGCTTGACGCTAGGGGCTGGCTACACCTTC.